The sequence of this T cell receptor (beta chain) was determined in a study of identical twins. A universal primer binding site was introduced by template switching. The final cDNA contained unique molecular identifiers. From the 5' RACE reads, TCRdb called clonotypes with MiXCR, one entry per CDR3 protein. The sample shows a few hundred thousand distinct CDR3 sequences, approximately 14% of them seen only once. Study-level results: Fewer insertions were carried by abundant cord blood beta clonotypes, but none was seen in memory repertoires. Modelling approaches yielded underestimates of out-of-frame TCR alpha sharing between monozygotic twins. It was cross-sectional statistical analysis, not following the same donors, that the conclusions relied on.

Note on this clonotype: Its target is not known.

CDR3 length: 15 residues. The germline V gene has CDR1 DFQATT and CDR2 SNEGSKA (reference sequence). J gave up 2 bases and V 6 bases, and 13 bases lay outside the gene matches. These data also featured in a second study, about yellow fever vaccine responses in identical twins.

The chain carries TRBV20-1 and TRBJ2-7; 7 positions match TRBD1. The sample was CD4+ T cells sorted from blood. This TCR was recovered from a woman between 18 and 29 years old in good health. CDR3 nucleotide sequence: TGCAGTGCAACCAGTCCGGGACAGAGCCCCTACGAGCAGTACTTC. The encoded protein is CSATSPGQSPYEQYF.